Listed below are T cell receptor beta chains from one sample, sequenced in a study of Ad26.COV2.S vaccination and SARS-CoV-2 variants. Sequenced by immunoSEQ multiplex PCR; TCRdb stores in-frame clones only, minus some. This table has hundreds of thousands of clones, 75% to 90% appearing once. This specimen consisted of peripheral blood, obtained in a trial of Ad26.COV2.S vaccine versus placebo. These receptors were collected from a person between 18 and 60 years old who received the Ad26.COV2.S COVID-19 vaccine or a placebo. Each CDR3 is given with its conserved first and last residue. D genes are given only for firm matches. Rows may omit the clone size; those that give it use once, few, many or a size class.

>TRBJ2-1|-|TRBV3-1/TRBV3-2|-
TGTGCCACCACGGGAGAGGGATATGAGCAGTTCTTC
CATTGEGYEQFF
>TRBJ2-7|-|TRBV2|-
TGTGCCAGCAGGGACCTCTACGAGCAGTACTTC
CASRDLYEQYF
>TRBJ1-4|TRBD1|TRBV19|once
TGTGCCAGTAGTACAGGACAGGGCACTAATGAAAAACTGTTTTTT
CASSTGQGTNEKLFF
>TRBJ2-7|-|TRBV20-1|once
TGCAGTGCTAGTGCCCAGGGCACTACAGAGCAGTACTTC
CSASAQGTTEQYF
>TRBJ2-1|-|TRBV19|-
TGTGCCAGTAGCCCTTACTACAATGAGCAGTTCTTC
CASSPYYNEQFF
>TRBJ2-1|-|TRBV10-3|once
TGTGCCATCAGTGGTTCGGGGTCTCAGGGCTCCTACAATGAGCAGTTCTTC
CAISGSGSQGSYNEQFF
>TRBJ2-1|-|TRBV7-8|-
TGTGCCAGCAGCCCACCCGGTCCAATGGGGAGTGAGCAGTTCTTC
CASSPPGPMGSEQFF
>TRBJ2-7|-|TRBV9|-
TGTGCCAGCAGTCCCTGGACCGTTGAGCGGTCCTACGAGCAGTACTTC
CASSPWTVERSYEQYF
>TRBJ2-4|TRBD1|TRBV3-1/TRBV3-2|-
TGTGCCAGCAGCCAAGCGGACAGGGGGCTGGGCAAAAACATTCAGTACTTC
CASSQADRGLGKNIQYF
>TRBJ2-7|-|TRBV7-2|-
TGTGCCAGCAGCTTTGACAGGGAGGGCGACGAGCAGTACTTC
CASSFDREGDEQYF
>TRBJ2-1|TRBD2|TRBV2|-
TGTGCCAGCACCCCGGGGGGGCCCGAGGATGAGCAGTTCTTC
CASTPGGPEDEQFF
>TRBJ1-4|-|TRBV5-6|-
TGTGCCAGCAGCTTGGAGGGTACAAATGAAAAACTGTTTTTT
CASSLEGTNEKLFF
>TRBJ2-7|-|TRBV3-1/TRBV3-2|-
TGTGCCAGCAGCCAACATCCCGGGGGAGAGCAGTACTTC
CASSQHPGGEQYF
>TRBJ2-3|-|TRBV5-1|-
TGCGCCAGCAGCTTGCCTGGGATAAGCACAGATACGCAGTATTTT
CASSLPGISTDTQYF
>TRBJ2-2|-|TRBV24-1|-
TGTGCCACCAGTGATGAGCGGGAGCTGTTTTTT
CATSDERELFF
>TRBJ2-1|-|TRBV6-5|-
TGTGCCAGCAGTTCCGAGGGGGGGGTCTCCTACAATGAGCAGTTCTTC
CASSSEGGVSYNEQFF
>TRBJ2-7|-|TRBV18|once
TGTGCCAGCTCGCCCCGGACCTACAGATCCAACGAGCAGTACTTC
CASSPRTYRSNEQYF
>TRBJ2-7|TRBD1|TRBV10-2|few
TGCGCCAGCAGCCCACCGGGACAGGGGTCCGAGCAGTACTTC
CASSPPGQGSEQYF
>TRBJ1-1|-|TRBV6-5|-
TGTGCCAGCAGTTACTCGGGGAGGCGGAACACTGAAGCTTTCTTT
CASSYSGRRNTEAFF
>TRBJ2-3|-|TRBV11-2|-
TGTGCCAGCAGCACCCCCGGAGGCGGACTTAGCACAGATACGCAGTATTTT
CASSTPGGGLSTDTQYF
>TRBJ2-7|-|TRBV19|-
TGTGCCAGTAGTATTAGGGGAAGCCCGAGCGAGCAGTACTTC
CASSIRGSPSEQYF
>TRBJ2-5|TRBD2|TRBV2|-
TGTGCCAGCAGGTGGGCTAGCGGGGGGGAGACCCAGTACTTC
CASRWASGGETQYF
>TRBJ1-4|-|TRBV7-9|-
TGTGCCAGCAGCTTCGGACGGGAGGGGAGGGGTGAAAAACTGTTTTTT
CASSFGREGRGEKLFF
>TRBJ2-7|-|TRBV6-1|-
TGTGCCAGCAGTGAAGGACAGCTTTACGAGCAGTACTTC
CASSEGQLYEQYF
>TRBJ2-5|TRBD2|TRBV10-3|few
TGTGCCATCAGCTCTACCGGGACTAGCGGGAGTGTTAGAAAAGAGACCCAGTACTTC
CAISSTGTSGSVRKETQYF
>TRBJ2-7|-|TRBV9|-
TGTGCCAGCAGCGTAAACCCCGAAACCGCCTACGAGCAGTACTTC
CASSVNPETAYEQYF
>TRBJ1-1|-|TRBV14|-
TGTGCCAGCAGCCCCCGGGCCCGGGCCATGAACACTGAAGCTTTCTTT
CASSPRARAMNTEAFF
>TRBJ2-2|TRBD2|TRBV11-2|-
TGTGCCAGCAGCTTGACTAGCGGGGCCGGGGAGCTGTTTTTT
CASSLTSGAGELFF
>TRBJ2-3|TRBD2|TRBV7-2|-
TGTGCCAGCAGCTTATGGGCCGGGGGGACAGATACGCAGTATTTT
CASSLWAGGTDTQYF
>TRBJ2-4|-|TRBV13|-
TGTGCCAGCAGTCCCGGCGGGGCTACGGGTCACATTCAGTACTTC
CASSPGGATGHIQYF
>TRBJ2-3|-|TRBV10-3|-
TGTGCCATCAGTGACGTTCTGGGGCCTAGCACAGATACGCAGTATTTT
CAISDVLGPSTDTQYF
>TRBJ1-5|-|TRBV5-5|-
TGTGCCAGCAGCTTGGAATTAGGGCAGTTTAGCAATCAGCCCCAGCATTTT
CASSLELGQFSNQPQHF
>TRBJ2-6|-|TRBV7-6|-
TGTGCCAGCAGCTTGGACCGCTCTGGGGCCAACGTCCTGACTTTC
CASSLDRSGANVLTF
>TRBJ2-2|-|TRBV28|-
TGTGCCAGCAGGCGGGGAGTCACCGGGGAGCTGTTTTTT
CASRRGVTGELFF
>TRBJ1-4|-|TRBV28|once
TGTGCCAGCAGTCCGCGGGCTCCCGCCGGGGAAAAACTGTTTTTT
CASSPRAPAGEKLFF
>TRBJ2-7|TRBD2|TRBV28|few
TGTGCCAGCAGTTTCCTAGCGGGAGGGCAAGACGAGCAGTACTTC
CASSFLAGGQDEQYF
>TRBJ1-1|-|TRBV18|-
TGTGCCAGCTCACCAATTTGGGGGACTGAAGCTTTCTTT
CASSPIWGTEAFF
>TRBJ1-4|-|TRBV5-4|-
TGTGCCAGCGGGCCGTACAGTATAACAACTAATGAAAAACTGTTTTTT
CASGPYSITTNEKLFF
>TRBJ1-1|-|TRBV30|many
TGTGCCTGGATCGTCCGGGGGACTGAAGCTTTCTTT
CAWIVRGTEAFF
>TRBJ1-1|-|TRBV10-3|-
TGTGCCATCAGTAGAGCGGACACTGAAGCTTTCTTT
CAISRADTEAFF
>TRBJ1-2|-|TRBV6-2/TRBV6-3|-
TGTGCCAGCAGTACGACGACAGGCCCTTATGGCTACACCTTC
CASSTTTGPYGYTF
>TRBJ1-3|TRBD1|TRBV18|-
TGTGCCAGCTCACCCTCTCGACAGGGTGAAGGAAACACCATATATTTT
CASSPSRQGEGNTIYF
>TRBJ1-1|-|TRBV6-4|few
TGTGCCAGCAGCCCCTGGGGAGCTTTCTTT
CASSPWGAFF
>TRBJ1-1|-|TRBV27|few
TGTGCCAGCAGTTATTCTGGGGCCATGAACACTGAAGCTTTCTTT
CASSYSGAMNTEAFF
>TRBJ2-2|-|TRBV3-1/TRBV3-2|-
TGTGCCAGCAGCCAACCGCAGGCGAGGACCGGGGAGCTGTTTTTT
CASSQPQARTGELFF
>TRBJ2-6|-|TRBV7-9|-
TGTGCCAGCAGCTTAGCGCCGGTAAGCGGGGCCAACGTCCTGACTTTC
CASSLAPVSGANVLTF
>TRBJ2-7|-|TRBV5-4|-
TGTGCCAGCAGCTTGGATGTGACAGCTTCCTACGAGCAGTACTTC
CASSLDVTASYEQYF
>TRBJ2-3|TRBD2|TRBV27|-
TGTGCCAGCAGCCCGGCCGGCGGGGGGGCCCCAGATACGCAGTATTTT
CASSPAGGGAPDTQYF